One and the same sample provided the 8 T cell receptor beta chains below, sequenced in a study of molecular identifiers for immune sequencing clone quantification (dated by TCRdb to 2016 to 2018). The library relied on PCR. TCRdb names NextSeq 500 as the instrument used. TCRdb's own reprocessing of the public reads used fastp at Q25 and MiXCR and kept productive beta chains. Every CDR3 protein is listed once, alongside the most common genes and DNA of its rows. The sample table shows about 630,000 distinct CDR3 sequences, and 25% are seen once. 0.6% to 0.9% of the sample comes from the top ten. What was sequenced was naive CD8+ T cells from blood, with Jurkat cell RNA spiked in. The sample's cell subset or site, from its label and the paper: FACS-sorted CD8+CD4-CCR7+CD45RA+ naive T cells. The source is a human donor in good health. Some libraries in this study had Jurkat cell RNA spiked in.

Notes on this clonotype: This may be a read error: a much more frequent sequence differs by one nucleotide. Here the CDR3 reads CASSCGTGSVHEQYF. For the CDR3, the DNA is TGTGCCAGCAGTTGCGGGACAGGGAGTGTCCACGAGCAGTACTTC. The chain combines TRBV6-5 with TRBJ2-7, with 9 bases lining up with TRBD1. After removal of 4 bases from V and 5 bases from J, the junction contained 9 bases not matched to a gene. Germline V gene sequence: CDR1 MNHEY, CDR2 SVGAGI. This CDR3 has 15 residues.

To note about this clonotype: Since a much larger clone is just one base distant, this may be a read error. This chain uses TRBV11-2 with TRBJ1-1; 8 bases line up with TRBD1. Germline values: CDR1 SGHAT, CDR2 FQNNGV. The CDR3 runs to 15 residues. Trimming removed 8 bases from V and 2 bases from J; junction bases left unmatched: 10. The CDR3 is CASGRGQGVNTEAFF. In nucleotides, the CDR3 is TGTGCCAGCGGCCGAGGACAGGGAGTAAACACTGAAGCTTTCTTT. Based on the CDR3 plus reference TRBV11-2 and TRBJ1-1, the full variable domain is EAGVAQSPRYKIIEKRQSVAFWCNPISGHATLYWYQQILGQGPKLLIQFQNNGVVDDSQLPKDRFSAERLKGVDSTLKIQPAKLEDSAVYLCASGRGQGVNTEAFFGQGTRLTVV.

As to this clonotype: A much larger clone differs by one base, so this may be a read error. V and J are TRBV9 and TRBJ1-2; unclear D gene. The germline CDR1 and CDR2 sequences are SGDLS and YYNGEE. This CDR3 spans 17 amino acids. The CDR3 DNA reads as TGTGCCAGCAGCGTAGTCGCTGAAGGGCAGTCTAACTATGGCTACATCTTC. Amino acid sequence: CASSVVAEGQSNYGYIF.

Ten or more counts support this clonotype. The V and J genes are TRBV12-3 or TRBV12-4 and TRBJ1-1; D gene unclear. This CDR3 comprises 13 residues. V dropped 5 bases and J dropped 1 base, with 8 bases sitting between them. Here the CDR3 reads CASSMGSNTEAFF. In nucleotides, the CDR3 is TGTGCCAGCAGTATGGGATCGAACACTGAAGCTTTCTTT.

A few counts support this clonotype. The rearrangement joins TRBV6-6 to TRBJ2-7, with TRBD1 as a possible D gene (6 bases). CDR1 is MNHNY, CDR2 SVGAGI, per germline (reference sequence). The CDR3 sequence is 14 residues long. V lost 6 bases and J lost 0, with 12 bases in between. For the CDR3, the DNA is TGTGCCAGCAGGCACAGGGAAAACTCCTACGAGCAGTACTTC. Amino acid sequence: CASRHRENSYEQYF.

The chain uses TRBV6-2 or TRBV6-3 and TRBJ2-3; 7 nucleotides line up with TRBD2. The CDR3 runs 16 residues. Germline V CDR1 and CDR2: MNHEY, SVGEGT. With V trimmed by 2 bases and J by 2 bases, 7 bases remained unmatched. The CDR3 here is CASSYPAGILTDTQYF. CDR3 nucleotides: TGTGCCAGCAGTTACCCAGCGGGGATACTCACAGATACGCAGTATTTT.

This clonotype has a count of ten or more. The V gene is TRBV7-2, the J gene TRBJ2-7; 7 bases line up with TRBD1. CDR1 SGHTA and CDR2 FQGNSA come from the germline V gene. The CDR3 runs to 15 residues. V shed 5 bases and J 3 bases; nucleotides not matched to a gene: 10. The CDR3 sequence is CASSLDRAWIYEQYF. CDR3 coding DNA: TGTGCCAGCAGCCTCGACAGGGCCTGGATCTACGAGCAGTACTTC. The full variable domain, its missing parts supplied by reference TRBV7-2 and TRBJ2-7, is GAGVSQSPSNKVTEKGKDVELRCDPISGHTALYWYRQSLGQGLEFLIYFQGNSAPDKSGLPSDRFSAERTGGSVSTLTIQRTQQEDSAVYLCASSLDRAWIYEQYFGPGTRLTVT.

This chain connects TRBV4-1 to TRBJ2-5, with D tentatively TRBD1 (5 bases). The length of the CDR3 is 17 residues. The V and J ends lost 0 bases and 5 bases respectively, with 19 bases between them. CDR1 is MGHRA and CDR2 is YSYEKL in the germline V gene. CDR3 protein: CASSQDGGRAGRETQYF. In DNA form, the CDR3 reads TGCGCCAGCAGCCAAGATGGTGGCAGGGCCGGCAGGGAGACCCAGTACTTC.